The 7 T cell receptor beta chains below all came from one sample that was sequenced in a study of T-cell reconstitution after alpha-beta-depleted transplantation in children. TCRbeta library construction was performed incorporating unique molecular identifiers. TCRdb itself ran the PCR reads through MiXCR, one entry per CDR3 protein. The sample carries 500,000 or so distinct CDR3 sequences, around a third recorded once. The specimen was PBMCs from the stem cell graft donor, collected from the stem cell graft. These receptor sequences come from a human donor who donated a stem cell graft to a child with aplastic anemia.

Only a few counts were recorded for this clonotype. The J gene is TRBJ2-6, the V gene TRBV20-1; D remains unclear. V was cut by 6 bases and J by 7 bases, with 7 bases left in between. Germline V lookup: CDR1 DFQATT, CDR2 SNEGSKA (reference sequence). CDR3 length: 11 residues. The CDR3 reads CSASGANVLTF. The CDR3 nucleotides are TGCAGTGCCTCCGGTGCCAACGTCCTGACTTTC.

The chain links TRBV5-5 to TRBJ1-2, with D uncertain. The CDR3 is made up of 11 amino acids. Germline lookup yields CDR1 SGHKS and CDR2 YYEKEE (reference sequence). V lost 5 bases and J lost 8, with 10 bases in between. CDR3: CASRSEDGYTF. In DNA, the CDR3 is TGTGCCAGCAGATCGGAGGACGGCTACACCTTC.

CDR3: CAISEPGRVTDTQYF. CDR3 DNA sequence: TGTGCCATCAGTGAGCCCGGGCGAGTCACAGATACGCAGTATTTT. The chain carries TRBV10-3 and TRBJ2-3; no definite D call. The V and J ends lost 2 bases and 2 bases respectively, with 11 bases between them. In germline, CDR1 is ENHRY, CDR2 SYGVKD. The CDR3 covers 15 residues.

The chain is built from TRBV5-5 and TRBJ1-6; no firm D call. With 2 bases removed from V and 9 bases from J, the gap between germline ends came to 6 bases. Germline assignment: CDR1 SGHKS and CDR2 YYEKEE (reference sequence). This CDR3 has 12 residues. Here the CDR3 reads CASSFESSPLHF. The CDR3 nucleotides are TGTGCCAGCAGCTTCGAGAGTTCACCCCTCCACTTT.

This clonotype was seen at least ten times. This chain uses TRBV5-6 with TRBJ2-7, with D uncertain. Trimming cost V 4 bases and J 3 bases, with 11 bases left between them. Germline loops: CDR1 SGHDT, CDR2 YYEEEE. The CDR3 runs 13 residues. CDR3: CASSPPLGYEQYV. Here the CDR3 DNA reads TGTGCCAGCAGCCCTCCCCTGGGCTACGAGCAGTACGTC.

This clonotype showed up just a few times. The chain recombines TRBV7-9 with TRBJ2-7; possibly TRBD1 or TRBD2 for D (5 bases each). Between the trimmed V and J ends, which lost 3 bases and 4 bases, there was a span of 13 bases. This CDR3 region has 14 residues. Germline CDR1 reads SEHNR; CDR2 reads FQNEAQ (reference sequence). The DNA of the CDR3 is TGTGCCAGCAGCTTCGGGGCAGGGCAGTACGAGCAGTACGTC. This codes for CASSFGAGQYEQYV.

This clonotype was counted only a few times. The chain joins TRBV6-1 to TRBJ2-1, with 13 nucleotides matching TRBD2. Germline V CDR1 and CDR2: MNHNS, SASEGT. The CDR3 is made up of 15 amino acids. Unmatched junction bases numbered 1, after V lost 1 base and J lost 7 bases. The CDR3 nucleotides are TGTGCCAGCAGTGAAGAGGGACTAGCGGGAAATGAGCAGTTCTTC. This sequence encodes CASSEEGLAGNEQFF.